This entry is about one T cell receptor (beta chain). Its specificity is unknown. This entry comes from a study of shared clonotypes between healthy human individuals. The length of the CDR3 is 13 residues. Trimming took 7 bases from V and 4 from J, leaving 13 bases between them. CDR1 and CDR2 from the germline V gene are SGHRS and YFSETQ. Whole-study results and caveats: Non-shared clonotypes had lower generation probabilities than clonotypes shared by all four sorted-subset donors.

Some clones are missing from TCRdb's copy, which holds only in-frame ones; the method was immunoSEQ multiplex PCR. The repertoire includes some 2.4 million clones, 93% of them detected once, and around 0.37% sits in the top ten. Material: naive CD4+ T cells from PBMCs. Subset noted: CD45RA+ positively selected. V gene TRBV5-1 combines with J gene TRBJ2-3; D not resolved. The TCR sequence derives from a man between 18 and 35 years old in good health. Some clones in this sample may be carry-over from other donors' samples. CDR3 nucleotides: TGCGCCAGCGGCCTTGAGTTTCCAGATACGCAGTATTTT. Translated, it gives CASGLEFPDTQYF. Full variable domain (rest looked up from reference TRBV5-1 and TRBJ2-3): KAGVTQTPRYLIKTRGQQVTLSCSPISGHRSVSWYQQTPGQGLQFLFEYFSETQRNKGNFPGRFSGRQFSNSRSEMNVSTLELGDSALYLCASGLEFPDTQYFGPGTRLTVL.